Presented here are 23 T cell receptor beta chains from one specimen sequenced in a study of shared clonotypes between healthy human individuals. Data came from immunoSEQ multiplex PCR; TCRdb stores just in-frame clones and leaves some out. The table shows millions of clones, with more than 85% occurring only once. Naive CD8 cells were CD45RO-negative, positively selected for CCR7, excluding terminally differentiated effector memory CD45RA+ cells. What was sequenced was naive CD8+ T cells from PBMCs. The receptors here all came from a man aged 18 to 35 in good health. Some clones in this sample may be carry-over from other donors' samples.

The rearrangement joins TRBV13 to TRBJ2-7, with D possibly being TRBD2 (5 bases). This CDR3 is built from 16 residues. Trimming pared 7 bases from V and 7 bases from J, leaving 26 bases between. Germline V gene lookup returns CDR1 PRHDT and CDR2 FYEKMQ (reference sequence). CDR3 nucleotides: TGTGCCAGCACCCCCCTGGCTGGAGCGCCTTCGGGAGAGCAGTACTTC. The encoded protein is CASTPLAGAPSGEQYF.

The chain recombines TRBV6-6 with TRBJ1-1, with 7 bases fitting TRBD1. The CDR3 totals 15 residues. J was trimmed by 3 bases and V by 6 bases; bases with no gene match: 10. Germline-derived CDR1 and CDR2 are MNHNY and SVGAGI (reference sequence). DNA for the CDR3: TGTGCCAGCAGGAGGGACAGCTCCATCTACACTGAAGCTTTCTTT. Translating gives CASRRDSSIYTEAFF.

The V gene is TRBV9, the J gene TRBJ2-7; 10 nucleotides agree with TRBD1. J lost 1 base, V lost 3 bases, and 1 base had no gene match. This CDR3 region has 14 residues. Germline CDR1 and CDR2: SGDLS and YYNGEE. The CDR3 region is CASSEGQGSYEQYF. DNA for the CDR3: TGTGCCAGCAGCGAGGGACAGGGGTCCTACGAGCAGTACTTC. The full variable domain, with the rest looked up from reference TRBV9 and TRBJ2-7, is DSGVTQTPKHLITATGQRVTLRCSPRSGDLSVYWYQQSLDQGLQFLIQYYNGEERAKGNILERFSAQQFPDLHSELNLSSLELGDSALYFCASSEGQGSYEQYFGPGTRLTVT.

The J gene is TRBJ2-7, the V gene TRBV7-9; TRBD2 matches 9 bases. Trimming cost V 5 bases and J 0 bases; bases outside gene matches: 8. The germline V gene encodes CDR1 SEHNR and CDR2 FQNEAQ (reference sequence). CDR3 length: 16 amino acids. CDR3: CASSPRLADSSYEQYF. The CDR3 nucleotides are TGTGCCAGCAGCCCCCGACTAGCGGATAGCTCCTACGAGCAGTACTTC.

The chain combines TRBV27 with TRBJ1-1; D unresolved. Per germline, CDR1 MNHEY and CDR2 SMNVEV (reference sequence). This CDR3 contains 15 residues. V was trimmed by 3 bases and J by 1 base, leaving 12 bases between them. CDR3 bases: TGTGCCAGCAGTTTCCTCCCCGACAAGAACACTGAAGCTTTCTTT. Its translation is CASSFLPDKNTEAFF.

J is TRBJ2-1 and V is TRBV7-8; the match to TRBD1 covers 12 bases. V gave up 1 base and J gave up 7 bases; unmatched junction bases: 8. Germline loops: CDR1 SGHVS, CDR2 FQNEAQ. The CDR3 is 17 amino acids. CDR3 DNA sequence: TGTGCCAGCAGCTTAGGACGGGACAGGGGGCGCGGGAATGAGCAGTTCTTC. It specifies CASSLGRDRGRGNEQFF.

As regards this clone: The same CDR3 can be traced to other DNA sequences in this sample. J is TRBJ2-3 and V is TRBV7-3; 9 positions match TRBD2. Germline V gene lookup returns CDR1 SGHTA and CDR2 FQGTGA. The length of the CDR3 is 14 residues. V was clipped by 5 bases and J by 6 bases; unmatched bases: 6. The CDR3 DNA reads TGTGCCAGCAGCAGTAGCGGGAGTGGGGATACGCAGTATTTT. The encoded protein is CASSSSGSGDTQYF.

This chain uses TRBV9 with TRBJ1-2; D gene unclear. V lost 6 bases to trimming and J lost 4 bases, with 19 bases between them. CDR3 length: 15 amino acids. The germline V gene encodes CDR1 SGDLS and CDR2 YYNGEE. CDR3 sequence (DNA): TGTGCCAGCAAGTTTGGGCCAGGAGGTCCCTATGGCTACACCTTC. Translation gives CASKFGPGGPYGYTF.

This chain links TRBV30 with TRBJ1-1, with D possibly being TRBD1 (6 bases). Germline CDR1 GTSNPN, CDR2 SVGIG (reference sequence). V lost 0 bases to trimming and J lost 4 bases, with 12 bases between them. The CDR3 runs 14 residues. The CDR3: CAWSVIGGATEAFF. The CDR3 nucleotides read TGTGCCTGGAGTGTAATCGGGGGGGCCACTGAAGCTTTCTTT.

V is TRBV9 and J is TRBJ2-7, with D perhaps TRBD2 (6 bases). This CDR3 comprises 14 residues. Between the trimmed V and J ends, which lost 0 bases and 2 bases, there was a span of 9 bases. Per germline, CDR1 SGDLS and CDR2 YYNGEE. The CDR3 DNA follows: TGTGCCAGCAGCGTAGACCCGGGGGCCTACGAGCAGTACTTC. It is translated as CASSVDPGAYEQYF.

In this sample, this clone turned up once. Other DNA sequences of this sample code for an identical CDR3. The gene calls are TRBV27 and TRBJ2-1; D not resolved. The germline V and J ends were trimmed by 3 bases and 0 bases, with 9 bases remaining between them. This CDR3 has 15 residues. Germline CDR1 is MNHEY and CDR2 is SMNVEV (reference sequence). DNA of the CDR3: TGTGCCAGCAGTTTGTCGGGTACCTCCTACAATGAGCAGTTCTTC. Protein product: CASSLSGTSYNEQFF.

V gene TRBV6-1 combines with J gene TRBJ2-7; possibly TRBD2 for D (5 bases). The CDR3 runs 15 residues. Germline V gives CDR1 MNHNS, CDR2 SASEGT. The V and J ends lost 1 base and 3 bases respectively, with 13 bases between them. CDR3 in amino acids: CASSEEGSAVYEQYF. The CDR3 region has the DNA TGTGCCAGCAGTGAAGAAGGTAGCGCTGTCTACGAGCAGTACTTC.

The chain has TRBV9 and TRBJ2-5, with 10 bases matching TRBD1. This CDR3 has 15 amino acids. Trimming cost V 4 bases and J 7 bases; bases outside gene matches: 10. Germline lookup yields CDR1 SGDLS and CDR2 YYNGEE. The CDR3 DNA sequence: TGTGCCAGCAGCCCCAATGGACAGGGGGTTGCGACCCAGTACTTC. This encodes CASSPNGQGVATQYF.

The chain combines TRBV7-9 with TRBJ2-5; 9 bases are shared with TRBD1. The CDR3 runs 15 residues. V gave up 0 bases and J gave up 5 bases; unmatched junction bases: 4. Germline CDR1 reads SEHNR; CDR2 reads FQNEAQ (reference sequence). The chain's CDR3 is CASSLADRGVETQYF. CDR3 nucleotides: TGTGCCAGCAGCTTAGCAGACAGGGGGGTGGAGACCCAGTACTTC.

The chain has TRBV27 and TRBJ2-2; TRBD2 matches 8 bases. Germline loops: CDR1 MNHEY, CDR2 SMNVEV (reference sequence). After removal of 5 bases from V and 4 bases from J, the junction contained 6 bases not matched to a gene. The CDR3 has 15 residues. In DNA form, the CDR3 reads TGTGCCAGCAGTCCAACCACTAGCGGCACCGGGGAGCTGTTTTTT. Its translation: CASSPTTSGTGELFF.

This chain joins TRBV27 and TRBJ2-5; D not resolved. Per germline, CDR1 MNHEY and CDR2 SMNVEV (reference sequence). Trimming took 3 bases from V and 8 from J, leaving 13 bases between them. The CDR3 is 13 amino acids. CDR3 residues: CASSLVPLNTQYF. In nucleotides, the CDR3 is TGTGCCAGCAGTTTGGTCCCATTGAATACCCAGTACTTC.

The chain uses TRBV7-9 and TRBJ1-2, with 8 bases aligning to TRBD1. The ends lost 4 bases at V and 6 bases at J; junction bases unmatched: 7. Germline V CDR1 and CDR2: SEHNR, FQNEAQ (reference sequence). This CDR3 is 14 amino acids long. CDR3 in amino acids: CASSSGEDRDGYTF. CDR3 sequence (DNA): TGTGCCAGCAGCTCAGGGGAGGACAGGGATGGCTACACCTTC.

With regard to this clone: At one of its ends the junction is not consistent with the germline gene, which may arise from a read error. The chain has TRBV7-9 and TRBJ1-1; the D is unclear. The CDR3 runs to 15 residues. Germline V gives CDR1 SEHNR, CDR2 FQNEAQ (reference sequence). As DNA, the CDR3 is TGCGCCAGCAGCCAAGGAGAGGGTGGGAGTACTGAAGCTTTCTTT. Translated, it gives CASSQGEGGSTEAFF.

This clone was observed a handful of times. The CDR3 sequence is CASSLAAGQLSYEQYF. For the CDR3, the DNA is TGTGCCAGCAGTTTGGCGGCAGGACAACTTTCCTACGAGCAGTACTTC. This chain links TRBV27 with TRBJ2-7, with a possible D match to TRBD1 (5 bases). Germline CDR1 MNHEY, CDR2 SMNVEV (reference sequence). CDR3 length equals 16 residues. Deletions cut 3 bases from V and 1 base from J, with 16 bases between.

The rearrangement joins TRBV4-3 to TRBJ1-1; unclear D gene. The CDR3 extends over 13 amino acids. The germline gives CDR1 LGHNA, CDR2 YSLEER. The ends were cut back, 2 bases at V and 4 bases at J, with 8 bases in the middle. For the CDR3, the DNA is TGCGCCAGCAGCCAACCCGGCGCCACTGAAGCTTTCTTT. Its translation: CASSQPGATEAFF.

The chain uses TRBV28 and TRBJ2-1, with D tentatively TRBD2 (7 bases). V gave up 4 bases and J gave up 2 bases, with 9 bases separating them. Germline values: CDR1 MDHEN, CDR2 SYDVKM. This CDR3 has 14 amino acids. CDR3 amino acids: CASSWEGAYNEQFF. DNA of the CDR3: TGTGCCAGCAGTTGGGAGGGGGCCTACAATGAGCAGTTCTTC.

The chain couples TRBV13 to TRBJ2-1; no clear D. The V and J ends lost 5 bases and 6 bases respectively, with 11 bases between them. Looked up from germline, CDR1 is PRHDT and CDR2 is FYEKMQ (reference sequence). The CDR3 loop spans 13 amino acids. CDR3 coding DNA: TGTGCCAGCAGCGCCCTAAGGACCAATGAGCAGTTCTTC. It is translated as CASSALRTNEQFF.

The V call is TRBV11-2, the J call TRBJ2-1, with D maybe TRBD1 (5 bases). The CDR3 loop spans 13 amino acids. The V end was cut by 1 base, the J end by 10 bases, with 11 bases between. Germline-derived CDR1 and CDR2 are SGHAT and FQNNGV. CDR3 DNA: TGTGCCAGCAGCTTAGTGGGGCCAGGGGAGCAGTTCTTC. Residues: CASSLVGPGEQFF. Supplemented by reference TRBV11-2 and TRBJ2-1, the full variable domain reads EAGVAQSPRYKIIEKRQSVAFWCNPISGHATLYWYQQILGQGPKLLIQFQNNGVVDDSQLPKDRFSAERLKGVDSTLKIQPAKLEDSAVYLCASSLVGPGEQFFGPGTRLTVL.